These T cell receptor beta chains were read from a single sample in a study of shared clonotypes between healthy human individuals. TCRdb keeps only in-frame clones here, not all; method: immunoSEQ multiplex PCR. The data show roughly 480,000 clones, with approximately 79% seen just once and approximately 12% held by the top ten. Sequencing input: PBMCs. The receptor source for this set is a woman in her thirties or forties in good health. Some clones in this sample may be carry-over from other donors' samples. Each CDR3 is given with its conserved first and last residue. D genes are given only for firm matches. Clone sizes are given selectively: once, few, many, or a class where the clone is expanded.

CDR3 length,D gene,V gene,clone size,J gene,CDR3 DNA,CDR3 protein
12,NA,TRBV6-5,NA,TRBJ1-2,TGTGCCAGCAGACGGGGAGTCGATGGCTACACCTTC,CASRRGVDGYTF
15,NA,TRBV12-1,once,TRBJ2-2,TGTGCCAGGACCGGGACTAGCGGGCAAACCGGGGAGCTGTTTTTT,CARTGTSGQTGELFF
14,TRBD1,TRBV9,NA,TRBJ2-7,TGTGCCAGCAGCATCAGCCGGGACAGCTACGAGCAGTACTTC,CASSISRDSYEQYF
15,NA,TRBV4-1,NA,TRBJ2-3,TGCGCCAGCAGCCAGTGGGTGACTAGTTCAGATACGCAGTATTTT,CASSQWVTSSDTQYF
14,TRBD2,TRBV29-1,NA,TRBJ2-7,TGCAGCGTAAAAGGGACTAGCGGGAGTTACGAGCAGTACTTC,CSVKGTSGSYEQYF
14,NA,TRBV6-5,once,TRBJ1-1,TGTGCCAGCAGTTACAGTGGGGGCAGAACGAAAGCTTTCTTT,CASSYSGGRTKAFF
13,NA,TRBV11-1,NA,TRBJ2-7,TGTGCCAGCAGCTGGGAGGTATCCTACGAGCAGTACTTC,CASSWEVSYEQYF
13,NA,TRBV10-3,NA,TRBJ2-2,TGTGCCATCAGTGCTGAACAGGGACGGGAGCTGTTTTTT,CAISAEQGRELFF
16,TRBD2,TRBV5-4,few,TRBJ2-1,TGTGCCAGCAGCTTGGCGGAGCGGGGGCCCTACAATGAGCAGTTCTTC,CASSLAERGPYNEQFF
12,NA,TRBV11-3,NA,TRBJ2-1,TGTGCCAGCCAGGGAACCATAGGGGAGCAGTTCTTC,CASQGTIGEQFF